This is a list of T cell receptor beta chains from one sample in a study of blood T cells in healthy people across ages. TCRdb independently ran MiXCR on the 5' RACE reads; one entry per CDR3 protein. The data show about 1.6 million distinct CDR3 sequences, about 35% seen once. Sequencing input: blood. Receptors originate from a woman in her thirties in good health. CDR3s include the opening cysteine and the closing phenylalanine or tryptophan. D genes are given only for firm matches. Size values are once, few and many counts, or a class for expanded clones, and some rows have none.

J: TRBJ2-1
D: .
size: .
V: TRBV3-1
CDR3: CAGSFLGDFEVEQFF
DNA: TGTGCCGGCAGCTTCCTGGGGGATTTTGAGGTGGAGCAGTTCTTC

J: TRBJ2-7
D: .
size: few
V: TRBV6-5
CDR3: CATGRGPLDEQYF
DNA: TGTGCCACCGGGCGGGGGCCATTGGACGAGCAGTACTTC

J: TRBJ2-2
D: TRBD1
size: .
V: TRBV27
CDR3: CASGSLTGGGLTGELFF
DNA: TGTGCCAGCGGCTCCCTGACAGGGGGCGGTCTGACCGGGGAGCTGTTTTTT

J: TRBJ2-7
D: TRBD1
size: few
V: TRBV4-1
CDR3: CASSQQGQFNRNEQYF
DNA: TGCGCCAGCAGCCAGCAGGGACAGTTCAATCGGAACGAGCAGTACTTC

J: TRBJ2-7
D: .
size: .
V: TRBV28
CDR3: CASSLNLRGDEQYF
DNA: TGTGCCAGCAGTTTAAATTTAAGGGGGGACGAGCAGTACTTC

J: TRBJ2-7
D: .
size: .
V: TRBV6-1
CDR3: CASSGRAATSEQYF
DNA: TGTGCCAGCAGTGGACGGGCGGCGACGAGCGAGCAGTACTTC

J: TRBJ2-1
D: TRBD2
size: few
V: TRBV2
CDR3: CASGGETSGLNEQFF
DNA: TGTGCCAGCGGGGGGGAAACTAGCGGTCTAAATGAGCAGTTCTTC

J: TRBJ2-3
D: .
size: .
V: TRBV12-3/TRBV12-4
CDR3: CASSPDSFQTDTQYF
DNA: TGTGCCAGCAGCCCGGACAGCTTCCAAACAGATACGCAGTATTTT

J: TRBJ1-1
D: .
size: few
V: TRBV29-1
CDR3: CSVEVAGGEGLSEAFF
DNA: TGCAGCGTTGAAGTAGCGGGCGGCGAAGGGCTATCTGAAGCTTTCTTT

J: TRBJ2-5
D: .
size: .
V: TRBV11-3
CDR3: CASSCGGGAQETQYF
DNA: TGTGCCAGCAGCTGTGGGGGCGGGGCCCAAGAGACCCAGTACTTC

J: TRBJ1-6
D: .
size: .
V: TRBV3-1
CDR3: CASSHREYNSPLHF
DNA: TGTGCCAGCAGCCATCGAGAGTATAATTCACCCCTCCACTTT

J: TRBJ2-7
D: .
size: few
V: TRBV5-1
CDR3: CASSLSFNRPGTYSYEQYF
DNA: TGCGCCAGCAGCTTGTCCTTTAATCGGCCAGGGACCTATTCCTACGAGCAGTACTTC

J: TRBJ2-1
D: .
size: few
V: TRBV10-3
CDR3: CALSPFSRASYNEQFF
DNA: TGTGCCCTCTCGCCCTTTTCCAGGGCGTCCTACAATGAGCAGTTCTTC

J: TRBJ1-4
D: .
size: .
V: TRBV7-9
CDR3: CASSLVTLDEKLFF
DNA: TGTGCCAGCAGCTTAGTAACACTGGATGAAAAACTGTTTTTT

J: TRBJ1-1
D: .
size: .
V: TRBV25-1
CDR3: CASSEWDEGTEAFF
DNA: TGTGCCAGCAGTGAATGGGACGAAGGAACTGAAGCTTTCTTT

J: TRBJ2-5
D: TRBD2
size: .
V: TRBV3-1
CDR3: CASSLLTSGSLETQYF
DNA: TGTGCCAGCAGCCTCTTGACTAGCGGGAGTCTAGAGACCCAGTACTTC

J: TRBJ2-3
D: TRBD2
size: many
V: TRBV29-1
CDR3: CSGGGLAGEGDTQYF
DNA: TGCAGCGGTGGCGGACTAGCGGGAGAAGGAGATACGCAGTATTTT

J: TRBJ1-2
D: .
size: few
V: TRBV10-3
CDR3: CAISERPYGYTF
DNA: TGTGCCATCAGTGAGAGGCCCTATGGCTACACCTTC

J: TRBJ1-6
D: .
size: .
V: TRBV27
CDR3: CASSPSPSSYNSPLHF
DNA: TGTGCCAGCAGTCCCTCCCCGAGCTCCTATAATTCACCCCTCCACTTT

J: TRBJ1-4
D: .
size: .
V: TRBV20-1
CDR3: CSARLGVETNEKLFF
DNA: TGCAGTGCTAGGTTGGGAGTAGAAACTAATGAAAAACTGTTTTTT

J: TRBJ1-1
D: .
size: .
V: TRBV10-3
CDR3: CATWGTLNTEAFF
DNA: TGTGCCACATGGGGCACTTTGAACACTGAAGCTTTCTTT

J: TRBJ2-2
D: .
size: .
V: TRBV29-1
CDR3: CSVEIRRDGELFF
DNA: TGCAGCGTTGAGATCCGACGGGACGGGGAGCTGTTTTTT

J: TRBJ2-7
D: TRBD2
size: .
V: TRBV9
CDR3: CASSVAGGAQYEQYF
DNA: TGTGCCAGCAGCGTAGCCGGGGGGGCTCAGTACGAGCAGTACTTC

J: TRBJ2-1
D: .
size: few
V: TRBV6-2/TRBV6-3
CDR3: CASSFSAGSYNEQFF
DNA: TGTGCCAGCAGTTTTAGCGCGGGTTCCTACAATGAGCAGTTCTTC

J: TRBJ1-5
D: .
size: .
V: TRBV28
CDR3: CASCAGGGNQPQHF
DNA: TGTGCCAGCTGCGCCGGGGGGGGCAATCAGCCCCAGCATTTT

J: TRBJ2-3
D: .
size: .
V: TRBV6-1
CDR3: CASRLGGGDTQYF
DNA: TGTGCCAGCCGACTAGGGGGCGGCGATACGCAGTATTTT

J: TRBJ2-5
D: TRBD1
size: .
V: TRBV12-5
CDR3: CASGWDRGKETQYF
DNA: TGTGCTAGTGGTTGGGACAGGGGAAAAGAGACCCAGTACTTC

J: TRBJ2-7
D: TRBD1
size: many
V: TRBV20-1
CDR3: CSARVGTGKRNEQYF
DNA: TGCAGTGCTAGAGTGGGGACAGGTAAAAGGAACGAGCAGTACTTC

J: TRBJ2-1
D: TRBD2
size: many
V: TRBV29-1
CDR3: CSAPRAGPYNEQFF
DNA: TGCAGCGCCCCCCGAGCGGGACCCTACAATGAGCAGTTCTTC

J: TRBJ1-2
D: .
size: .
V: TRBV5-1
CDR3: CASSLEATYGYTF
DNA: TGCGCCAGCAGCCTGGAGGCAACCTATGGCTACACCTTC

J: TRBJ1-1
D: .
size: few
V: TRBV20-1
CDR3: CSARVRGVGAFF
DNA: TGCAGTGCTAGAGTACGAGGGGTCGGAGCTTTCTTT

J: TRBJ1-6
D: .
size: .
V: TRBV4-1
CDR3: CASSLPPGSDNSPLHF
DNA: TGCGCCAGCAGCTTACCCCCGGGATCAGATAATTCACCCCTCCACTTT

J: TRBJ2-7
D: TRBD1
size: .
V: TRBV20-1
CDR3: CSARTGTGIGEQYF
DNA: TGCAGTGCTAGGACAGGGACAGGGATAGGCGAGCAGTACTTC

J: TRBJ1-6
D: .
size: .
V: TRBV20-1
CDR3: CSANLRGVGSPLHF
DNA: TGCAGTGCTAACCTCAGGGGAGTCGGATCACCCCTCCACTTT

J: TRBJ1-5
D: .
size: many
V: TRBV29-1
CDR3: CSVWTDSSQPQHF
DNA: TGCAGCGTTTGGACGGACTCAAGTCAGCCCCAGCATTTT

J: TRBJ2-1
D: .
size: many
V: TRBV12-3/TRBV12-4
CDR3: CASGRHNEQFF
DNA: TGTGCCAGCGGAAGACACAATGAGCAGTTCTTC

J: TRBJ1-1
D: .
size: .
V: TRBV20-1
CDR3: CSARPGQGGFTEAFF
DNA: TGCAGTGCTAGACCGGGGCAGGGAGGTTTCACTGAAGCTTTCTTT

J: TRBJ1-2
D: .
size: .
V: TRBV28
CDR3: CASSSSGTLNGYTF
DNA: TGTGCCAGCAGTTCATCCGGGACACTCAACGGCTACACCTTC

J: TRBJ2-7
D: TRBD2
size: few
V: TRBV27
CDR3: CASSALAGGREQYF
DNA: TGTGCCAGCAGTGCTCTCGCGGGGGGTCGCGAGCAGTACTTC

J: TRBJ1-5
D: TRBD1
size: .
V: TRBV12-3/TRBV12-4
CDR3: CASSLRTGVGNQPQHF
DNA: TGTGCCAGCAGTTTAAGGACAGGGGTTGGCAATCAGCCCCAGCATTTT

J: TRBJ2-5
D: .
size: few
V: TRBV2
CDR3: CASSEASGFQYF
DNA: TGTGCCAGCAGTGAAGCGAGCGGCTTCCAGTACTTC

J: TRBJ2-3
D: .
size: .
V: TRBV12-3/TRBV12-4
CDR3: CASRTGLGGVDTQYF
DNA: TGTGCCAGCAGGACAGGCTTGGGGGGCGTGGATACGCAGTATTTT

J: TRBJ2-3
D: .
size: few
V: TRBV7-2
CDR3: CASSLVGKSTDTQYF
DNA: TGTGCCAGCAGCTTAGTAGGGAAAAGCACAGATACGCAGTATTTT

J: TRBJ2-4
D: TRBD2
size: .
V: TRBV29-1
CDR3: CSVAPLAGGPGNIQYF
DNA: TGCAGCGTTGCCCCACTAGCGGGAGGGCCTGGAAACATTCAGTACTTC

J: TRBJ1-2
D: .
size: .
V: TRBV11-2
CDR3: CASSRVRDNPRGGYTF
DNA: TGTGCCAGCAGTCGAGTTCGGGACAACCCTAGAGGTGGCTACACCTTC

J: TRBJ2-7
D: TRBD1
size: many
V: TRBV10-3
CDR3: CACRDRGHYEQYF
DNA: TGTGCCTGCCGGGACAGGGGGCACTACGAGCAGTACTTC

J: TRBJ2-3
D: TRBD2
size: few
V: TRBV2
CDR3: CASSLGTSGRGDTQYF
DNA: TGTGCCAGCAGTCTTGGGACTAGCGGGAGAGGAGATACGCAGTATTTT

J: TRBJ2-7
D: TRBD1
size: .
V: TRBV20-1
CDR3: CSARSPGQGNTYEQYF
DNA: TGCAGTGCTAGAAGCCCGGGACAGGGAAACACCTACGAGCAGTACTTC

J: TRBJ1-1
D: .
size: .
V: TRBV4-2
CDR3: CASNQDSGVEAFF
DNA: TGTGCCAGCAACCAAGACTCCGGAGTTGAAGCTTTCTTT

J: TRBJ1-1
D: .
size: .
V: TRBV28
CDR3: CASSGRAAFF
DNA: TGTGCCAGCTCTGGTAGGGCGGCTTTCTTT

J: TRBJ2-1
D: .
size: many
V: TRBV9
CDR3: CASGGNEQFF
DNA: TGTGCCAGTGGGGGGAATGAGCAGTTCTTC

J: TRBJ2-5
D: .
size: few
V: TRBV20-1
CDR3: CSASRLEETQYF
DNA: TGCAGTGCTAGTCGTTTGGAAGAGACCCAGTACTTC

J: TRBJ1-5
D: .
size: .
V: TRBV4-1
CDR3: CASSQESNSNQPQHF
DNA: TGCGCCAGCAGCCAAGAGAGTAACAGCAATCAGCCCCAGCATTTT

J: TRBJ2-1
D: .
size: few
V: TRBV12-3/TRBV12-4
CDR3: CASRQNRWNEQFF
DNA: TGTGCCAGCAGGCAGAATAGGTGGAATGAGCAGTTCTTC

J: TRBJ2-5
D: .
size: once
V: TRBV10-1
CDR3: CARPRGEGKETQYF
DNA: TGCGCCAGACCTAGGGGGGAGGGAAAAGAGACCCAGTACTTC

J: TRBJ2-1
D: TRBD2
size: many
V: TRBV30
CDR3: CAWSSGGGPSSYNEQFF
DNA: TGTGCCTGGAGTTCCGGGGGGGGTCCAAGCTCCTACAATGAGCAGTTCTTC

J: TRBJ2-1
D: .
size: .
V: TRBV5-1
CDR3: CASSSPTWGEQFF
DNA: TGCGCCAGCAGCTCCCCTACCTGGGGTGAGCAGTTCTTC

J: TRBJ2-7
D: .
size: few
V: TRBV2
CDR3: CASSERGVSSYEQYF
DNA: TGTGCCAGCAGTGAACGGGGCGTTAGCTCCTACGAGCAGTACTTC

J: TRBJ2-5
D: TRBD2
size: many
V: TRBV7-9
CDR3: CASSYRLAGEPEYF
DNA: TGTGCCAGCAGCTACCGGCTAGCGGGGGAACCAGAGTACTTC